These 3 T cell receptor beta chains were sequenced from one sample in a study of tumour-infiltrating T cells in Burkitt lymphoma. Sequenced by immunoSEQ multiplex PCR; TCRdb stores in-frame clones only, minus some. The table has 7,000 or so clones, about 15% seen once. What was sequenced was tumor tissue. The receptors were sampled from a human donor with diffuse large B-cell lymphoma.

This clone came up a few times. V gene TRBV19 combines with J gene TRBJ2-7, with D unresolved. The CDR3 has 14 residues. From germline, CDR1 is LNHDA and CDR2 SQIVND (reference sequence). The V end lost 1 base, the J end lost 3 bases, and 10 bases lay between the germline ends. The chain's CDR3 is CASSIVRGGYEQYF. The CDR3 DNA is TGTGCCAGTAGTATAGTACGAGGTGGCTACGAGCAGTACTTC.

By sample share, this clone is medium-sized. This sequence joins TRBV19 and TRBJ1-1; TRBD1 is a possible D gene (6 bases). This CDR3 is built from 14 residues. Trimming removed 6 bases at V and 4 bases at J, with 15 bases between. The germline V gene encodes CDR1 LNHDA and CDR2 SQIVND (reference sequence). CDR3 loop: CASSSVQGSTEAFF. The CDR3 nucleotides are TGTGCCAGTAGCTCTGTACAGGGTAGCACTGAAGCTTTCTTT.

The rearrangement links TRBV28 to TRBJ2-1; 8 bases are shared with TRBD2. Germline V lookup: CDR1 MDHEN, CDR2 SYDVKM. The CDR3 sequence is 15 residues long. The junction had 6 bases not matched to a gene; V was cut back by 8 bases and J by 0 bases. The CDR3 loop is CASYTSGHSYNEQFF. As DNA, the CDR3 is TGTGCCAGCTACACTAGCGGTCACTCCTACAATGAGCAGTTCTTC.